This TCR beta chain originates from a study of identical twins. CDR1 is DFQATT, CDR2 SNEGSKA, per germline (reference sequence). J gave up 7 bases and V 5 bases, and 13 bases lay outside the gene matches. The CDR3 runs to 15 residues. This clonotype was found many times. Using its own MiXCR run on the 5' RACE reads, TCRdb lists one record per CDR3 protein. The sample lists some 250,000 distinct CDR3 sequences, over 5% occurring once. These sequences were also reported in another study, on T cells expressing NK-cell markers. That work states: More than 5 of the donors carried dominant NKG2C+ clonotypes that took up about 1.0-8% of their CD8+ T cells.

The TCR sequence derives from a woman under 30 in good health. The chain links TRBV20-1 to TRBJ2-1; 8 positions agree with TRBD2. Sequencing used CD8+ T cells sorted from blood. The CDR3 region has the DNA TGCAGTGCTGCCATACTAGCGGCGAGAAAGAATGAGCAGTTCTTC. Its protein is CSAAILAARKNEQFF.